These 13 T cell receptor beta chains were all obtained from the same sample, sequenced in a study of regulatory T cells in long-lasting Graves disease. Building of the TCR beta libraries involved iRepertoire HTBI primers and Arm-PCR of CDR3 regions. TCRdb re-analysed the multiplex PCR reads in MiXCR, keeping a single row per CDR3 protein. This sample has over 450,000 distinct CDR3 sequences; around 13% occur once, and the top ten carry around 10%. The time point is: newly diagnosed GD, antithyroid drugs for less than 3 months. Following extraction of RNA from PBMCs, that RNA was used to make the TCR library. These data were likewise used in another study, on T cells in Graves' hyperthyroidism and ophthalmopathy.

Sequencing used peripheral blood mononuclear cells (PBMCs), obtained at new diagnosis, from a patient treated with antithyroid drugs. The receptors were gathered from a young woman with Graves disease.

Many counts were recorded for this clonotype. This chain links TRBV29-1 with TRBJ1-2, with D possibly matching TRBD1 (5 bases). Trimming stripped 4 bases from V and 7 bases from J, with 13 bases between. This CDR3 spans 12 amino acids. CDR1 is SQVTM and CDR2 is ANQGSEA in the germline V gene. CDR3 DNA sequence: TGCAGCGTTGTGGGTCAGGGCCCTGGCTACACCTTC. It translates to CSVVGQGPGYTF.

The chain combines TRBV10-3 with TRBJ2-3; D perhaps matches TRBD2 (6 bases). The CDR3 runs 13 residues. CDR1 ENHRY and CDR2 SYGVKD come from the germline V gene. Trimming pared 8 bases from V and 1 base from J, leaving 10 bases between. CDR3 loop: CAIASSGTDTQYF. The CDR3 DNA sequence: TGTGCCATCGCATCTAGCGGCACAGATACGCAGTATTTT.

This clonotype occurred many times. The chain joins TRBV18 to TRBJ1-1; possibly TRBD1 for D (6 bases). The CDR3 sequence is 14 residues long. V was clipped by 5 bases and J by 2 bases, with 12 bases between them. CDR1 and CDR2 from the germline V gene are KGHSH and LQKENI. Here the CDR3 DNA reads TGTGCCAGCTCATCCGACAGGATCAACACTGAAGCTTTCTTT. Protein: CASSSDRINTEAFF.

This clonotype was seen repeatedly, ten times or more. The chain links TRBV29-1 to TRBJ1-2, with a weak D call TRBD1 (5 bases). The CDR3 spans 12 residues. Per germline, CDR1 SQVTM and CDR2 ANQGSEA. Here the CDR3 DNA reads TGCAGTACCGGGGACCTGACCTATGGCTACACCTTC. Its translation is CSTGDLTYGYTF. Drawing the rest from reference TRBV29-1 and TRBJ1-2, the complete variable domain is SAVISQKPSRDICQRGTSLTIQCQVDSQVTMMFWYRQQPGQSLTLIATANQGSEATYESGFVIDKFPISRPNLTFSTLTVSNMSPEDSSIYLCSTGDLTYGYTFGSGTRLTVV.

Many counts were recorded for this clonotype. J is TRBJ1-2 and V is TRBV10-3; no definite D call. Trimming took 3 bases from V and 4 from J, leaving 12 bases between them. CDR1 and CDR2 from the germline V gene are ENHRY and SYGVKD. This CDR3 region has 14 residues. The CDR3 sequence is CAISDIPGPYGYTF. The CDR3 bases are TGTGCCATCAGTGATATACCCGGACCCTATGGCTACACCTTC.

This clonotype was counted many times. The chain uses TRBV6-1 and TRBJ2-2, with a tentative D call TRBD2 (6 bases). The CDR3 length is 15 residues. V was pared by 6 bases and J by 3 bases, with 14 bases between. Germline CDR1 MNHNS, CDR2 SASEGT. The CDR3 region has the DNA TGTGCCAGCAGCTGGGGGGAGAGGGACACCGGGGAGCTGTTTTTT. This gives the protein CASSWGERDTGELFF.

The J gene is TRBJ1-1, the V gene TRBV2; D unclear. V lost 4 bases and J 5 bases, leaving 11 bases between the germline ends. The CDR3 is made up of 13 amino acids. CDR1 is SNHLY and CDR2 is FYNNEI in the germline V gene. DNA for the CDR3: TGTGCCAGCAGTGGCGGGGTTAGGACTGAAGCTTTCTTT. It translates to CASSGGVRTEAFF. The whole variable domain, remainder taken from reference TRBV2 and TRBJ1-1, is EPEVTQTPSHQVTQMGQEVILRCVPISNHLYFYWYRQILGQKVEFLVSFYNNEISEKSEIFDDQFSVERPDGSNFTLKIRSTKLEDSAMYFCASSGGVRTEAFFGQGTRLTVV.

The chain joins TRBV24-1 to TRBJ2-1; TRBD1 aligns across 9 bases. Germline assignment: CDR1 KGHDR and CDR2 SFDVKD. Unmatched junction bases numbered 9, after V lost 5 bases and J lost 2 bases. The CDR3 extends over 17 amino acids. This chain's CDR3 is CATSASYGTGPYNEQFF. The DNA for the CDR3 is TGTGCCACCAGTGCCTCCTATGGGACAGGGCCCTACAATGAGCAGTTCTTC.

This clonotype turned up a few times. A read error may explain this, as a much larger clone is one base away. This sequence joins TRBV28 and TRBJ1-5, with a weak D call TRBD1 (5 bases). Germline CDR1 reads MDHEN; CDR2 reads SYDVKM. Trimming took off 6 bases at V and 4 bases at J, with 19 bases between the two ends. The CDR3 has 16 residues. Here the CDR3 reads CASRSRTILENQPQHF. CDR3 coding DNA: TGTGCCAGCAGGTCTAGGACAATTCTAGAGAATCAGCCCCAGCATTTT. Complete variable domain (other parts from reference TRBV28 and TRBJ1-5): DVKVTQSSRYLVKRTGEKVFLECVQDMDHENMFWYRQDPGLGLRLIYFSYDVKMKEKGDIPEGYSVSREKKERFSLILESASTNQTSMYLCASRSRTILENQPQHFGDGTRLSIL.

This clonotype was counted once. V gene TRBV19 combines with J gene TRBJ1-5; D is possibly TRBD1 (5 bases). This CDR3 comprises 14 residues. CDR1 and CDR2 from the germline V gene are LNHDA and SQIVND (reference sequence). V was trimmed by 9 bases and J by 0 bases, leaving 12 bases between them. In DNA form, the CDR3 reads TGTGCCAGCTCACCAGGGACTAGCAATCAGCCCCAGCATTTT. It encodes CASSPGTSNQPQHF.

This clonotype was counted many times. The chain couples TRBV2 to TRBJ1-5; 7 bases line up with TRBD1. This CDR3 contains 14 residues. The V segment lost 6 bases and the J segment 9 bases; nucleotides outside the gene matches: 11. The germline CDR1 and CDR2 sequences are SNHLY and FYNNEI. In DNA form, the CDR3 reads TGTGCCAGCAGCGGCCAGGACAGGAACATGCCCCAGCATTTT. It specifies CASSGQDRNMPQHF. Together with reference TRBV2 and TRBJ1-5, the CDR3 gives the full variable domain: EPEVTQTPSHQVTQMGQEVILRCVPISNHLYFYWYRQILGQKVEFLVSFYNNEISEKSEIFDDQFSVERPDGSNFTLKIRSTKLEDSAMYFCASSGQDRNMPQHFGDGTRLSIL.

The table lists this clonotype with a few counts. The chain couples TRBV24-1 to TRBJ2-1, with a tentative D call TRBD1 (7 bases). The CDR3 runs to 16 residues. Trimming removed 2 bases from V and 7 bases from J, with 17 bases in between. CDR1 KGHDR and CDR2 SFDVKD come from the germline V gene. CDR3 in amino acids: CATSDWTGGVSNEQFF. The CDR3 DNA sequence: TGTGCCACCAGTGATTGGACAGGAGGGGTTTCAAATGAGCAGTTCTTC.

This chain joins TRBV11-2 and TRBJ2-1, with 8 bases fitting TRBD2. With 3 bases clipped from V and 2 bases from J, the junction kept 6 bases outside the gene matches. The CDR3 has 16 amino acids. Germline V gives CDR1 SGHAT, CDR2 FQNNGV. The CDR3 DNA is TGTGCCAGCAGCTTTCCCCGTAGCGGGACCTACAATGAGCAGTTCTTC. It codes for CASSFPRSGTYNEQFF.